These 32 T cell receptor beta chains share one sample of origin, sequenced in a study of blood T cell repertoires in COVID-19. TCRdb's table, derived via immunoSEQ multiplex PCR, lists solely in-frame clones and lacks some. The repertoire includes some 150,000 clones, 85% to 90% of them detected once, and around 38% sits in the top ten. Source material: peripheral blood. Receptors originate from a man aged 50 to 60 who had recovered from COVID-19.

J is TRBJ2-1 and V is TRBV5-4; D may be TRBD2 (5 bases). The germline V and J ends were trimmed by 7 bases and 6 bases, with 11 bases remaining between them. CDR3 size: 12 residues. CDR1 SGHNT and CDR2 YYREEE come from the germline V gene (reference sequence). The CDR3 DNA reads TGTGCCAGCCAGGAAGGGAGCAATGAGCAGTTCTTC. It yields the protein CASQEGSNEQFF.

The chain has TRBV19 and TRBJ1-3; D remains unclear. The CDR3 is 13 residues long. Germline CDR1 LNHDA, CDR2 SQIVND (reference sequence). The V end was cut by 0 bases, the J end by 8 bases, with 8 bases between. The CDR3 DNA reads TGTGCCAGTAGTATAGACCTCGGAGACACCATATATTTT. This codes for CASSIDLGDTIYF.

This clone was found a few times. V is TRBV3-1 (or the pseudogene TRBV3-2) and J is TRBJ1-1, with D possibly TRBD1 on 5 matching bases. CDR1 is LGHDT and CDR2 is YNNKEL in the germline V gene (reference sequence). This CDR3 spans 14 amino acids. V lost 5 bases and J 0 bases, leaving 10 bases between the germline ends. The CDR3 region has the DNA TGTGCCAGCAGCGCTCGGGGGTTGAACACTGAAGCTTTCTTT. The encoded protein is CASSARGLNTEAFF.

The chain links TRBV25-1 to TRBJ2-1, with D possibly being TRBD2 (6 bases). Trimming cost V 6 bases and J 2 bases, with 14 bases left between them. The germline V gene has CDR1 MGHDK and CDR2 SYGVNS. The CDR3 has 15 residues. The CDR3 bases are TGTGCCAGCAGAAGAGGAGGGGTAACCTACAATGAGCAGTTCTTC. It translates to CASRRGGVTYNEQFF.

The V and J genes are TRBV2 and TRBJ2-3; TRBD2 matches 7 bases. This CDR3 is built from 15 residues. Germline V lookup: CDR1 SNHLY, CDR2 FYNNEI. The V and J ends lost 0 bases and 1 base, in that order; junction bases with no gene match: 1. In nucleotides, the CDR3 is TGTGCCAGCAGTGAAGCGGCGGGGGGCACAGATACGCAGTATTTT. It specifies CASSEAAGGTDTQYF.

The J gene is TRBJ1-2, the V gene TRBV7-9; 7 positions agree with TRBD1. The CDR3 covers 17 residues. The germline CDR1 and CDR2 sequences are SEHNR and FQNEAQ (reference sequence). Trimming cost V 5 bases and J 4 bases; bases outside gene matches: 16. This chain's CDR3 is CASSVEDREFSGYGYTF. Here the CDR3 DNA reads TGTGCCAGCAGCGTGGAAGACAGGGAATTTTCAGGCTATGGCTACACCTTC. Based on the CDR3 plus reference TRBV7-9 and TRBJ1-2, the full variable domain is DTGVSQNPRHKITKRGQNVTFRCDPISEHNRLYWYRQTLGQGPEFLTYFQNEAQLEKSRLLSDRFSAERPKGSFSTLEIQRTEQGDSAMYLCASSVEDREFSGYGYTFGSGTRLTVV.

In this sample, this clone turned up a few times. The genes are TRBV11-3 and TRBJ1-2, with unresolved D. Trimming shortened V by 2 bases and J by 7 bases, and 14 bases separated the two germline ends. Germline CDR1 SGHNT, CDR2 YENEEA. This CDR3 region has 14 residues. The CDR3 nucleotides read TGTGCCAGCAGCTTAAACTGGGCGTTGGCTGGCTACACCTTC. It encodes CASSLNWALAGYTF.

V usage is TRBV5-1 and J usage is TRBJ1-3; D possibly corresponds to TRBD1 (6 bases). The germline V gene encodes CDR1 SGHRS and CDR2 YFSETQ. Trimming left V 5 bases short and J 0 bases short, with 12 bases between. CDR3 length: 15 residues. The CDR3 DNA reads as TGCGCCAGCAGTCAGGACAGCGGCTCTGGAAACACCATATATTTT. This translates into CASSQDSGSGNTIYF.

The CDR3 protein is CASSETGTAHYGYTF. The DNA for the CDR3 is TGTGCCAGCAGTGAGACCGGGACAGCCCACTATGGCTACACCTTC. The rearrangement links TRBV6-1 to TRBJ1-2; 7 bases line up with TRBD1. The CDR3 sequence is 15 residues long. The V gene's germline CDR1 is MNHNS and CDR2 SASEGT. The J segment lost 3 bases and the V segment lost 3 bases, leaving 7 bases of the junction unmatched.

The chain recombines TRBV5-8 with TRBJ2-3, with TRBD1 as a possible D gene (6 bases). Germline V gives CDR1 SGHTS, CDR2 YDEGEE. The V end was cut by 0 bases, the J end by 0 bases, with 11 bases between. The CDR3 loop spans 16 amino acids. CDR3 bases: TGTGCCAGCAGCTTGGCCGTGGGGACAAGCACAGATACGCAGTATTTT. It is translated as CASSLAVGTSTDTQYF.

In its sample, this clone was seen once. The rearrangement links TRBV6-6 to TRBJ2-3; 9 bases are shared with TRBD1. Germline CDR1 MNHNY, CDR2 SVGAGI (reference sequence). J lost 0 bases, V lost 6 bases, and 4 bases had no gene match. The CDR3 contains 15 residues. The CDR3 reads CASSWDRASTDTQYF. The CDR3 DNA follows: TGTGCCAGCAGCTGGGACAGGGCTAGCACAGATACGCAGTATTTT.

This rearrangement joins TRBV9 to TRBJ1-6; 8 positions match TRBD1. Germline V gene lookup returns CDR1 SGDLS and CDR2 YYNGEE. V dropped 0 bases and J dropped 8; count of bases not matched to a gene: 19. This CDR3 region has 20 residues. For the CDR3, the DNA is TGTGCCAGCAGCGTAGCTGGAGGACAGGGTTCGGCCTATATCGATTCACCCCTCCACTTT. It codes for CASSVAGGQGSAYIDSPLHF.

This chain joins TRBV7-9 and TRBJ1-3; possible D gene TRBD1, 5 bases. V lost 8 bases to trimming and J lost 0 bases, with 14 bases between them. CDR3 length equals 15 residues. The V gene's germline CDR1 is SEHNR and CDR2 FQNEAQ (reference sequence). This CDR3 is CASRQGAGSGNTIYF. In DNA form, the CDR3 reads TGTGCCAGCCGCCAAGGGGCCGGCTCTGGAAACACCATATATTTT. The entire variable domain, with the rest obtained from reference TRBV7-9 and TRBJ1-3, is as follows: DTGVSQNPRHKITKRGQNVTFRCDPISEHNRLYWYRQTLGQGPEFLTYFQNEAQLEKSRLLSDRFSAERPKGSFSTLEIQRTEQGDSAMYLCASRQGAGSGNTIYFGEGSWLTVV.

This chain links TRBV27 with TRBJ2-3, with 7 bases fitting TRBD1. The CDR3 is 13 residues long. Trimming at V came to 4 bases and at J to 6 bases, leaving 4 bases not matched to a gene. Per germline, CDR1 MNHEY and CDR2 SMNVEV (reference sequence). The CDR3 reads CASSSQGWDTQYF. CDR3 DNA: TGTGCCAGCAGTTCACAGGGGTGGGATACGCAGTATTTT.

CDR3 amino acids: CASSTGGIQETQYF. The DNA of the CDR3 is TGTGCCAGCAGCACTGGAGGGATCCAAGAGACCCAGTACTTC. The V and J genes are TRBV7-3 and TRBJ2-5; D is perhaps TRBD2 (6 bases). CDR1 SGHTA and CDR2 FQGTGA come from the germline V gene. The V and J ends lost 5 bases and 1 base respectively, with 11 bases between them. The CDR3 consists of 14 residues.

The rearrangement links TRBV5-1 to TRBJ2-5, with a tentative D call TRBD2 (5 bases). The CDR3 extends over 13 amino acids. V lost 4 bases to trimming and J lost 3 bases, with 10 bases between them. The germline CDR1 and CDR2 sequences are SGHRS and YFSETQ. The DNA for the CDR3 is TGCGCCAGCAGCGCCAGGACTGAAGAGACCCAGTACTTC. Protein: CASSARTEETQYF.

The chain uses TRBV6-2 or TRBV6-3 and TRBJ2-5; 7 bases are a match to TRBD1. Germline CDR1 is MNHEY and CDR2 is SVGEGT. The CDR3 has 14 residues. After removal of 4 bases from V and 4 bases from J, the junction contained 6 bases not matched to a gene. The CDR3 DNA reads TGTGCCAGCAGTTCGAGGGGGCTATCAGAGACCCAGTACTTC. This translates into CASSSRGLSETQYF.

The V gene is TRBV25-1, the J gene TRBJ2-5, with 15 bases lining up with TRBD2. The germline gives CDR1 MGHDK, CDR2 SYGVNS. CDR3 length: 17 amino acids. The ends lost 8 bases at V and 1 base at J; junction bases unmatched: 8. CDR3 DNA sequence: TGTGCCAGCCGACCGGGACTAGCGGGGGGCACCCAAGAGACCCAGTACTTC. It encodes CASRPGLAGGTQETQYF.

The chain has TRBV19 and TRBJ2-7; 9 bases are shared with TRBD1. Looked up from germline, CDR1 is LNHDA and CDR2 is SQIVND (reference sequence). Trimming at V came to 4 bases and at J to 2 bases, leaving 6 bases not matched to a gene. CDR3 length: 15 amino acids. CDR3 residues: CASSTTGTGTYEQYF. The CDR3, as DNA: TGTGCCAGTAGTACTACCGGGACAGGGACCTACGAGCAGTACTTC.

The chain couples TRBV12-5 to TRBJ1-2, with 12 positions matching TRBD1. The CDR3 spans 14 residues. Germline CDR1 and CDR2: LGHNT and FRNRAP. The V segment lost 4 bases and the J segment 5 bases; nucleotides outside the gene matches: 2. In DNA, the CDR3 is TGTGCTAGTGGTTGGGACAGGGGGCTGTATGGCTACACCTTC. It specifies CASGWDRGLYGYTF.

V gene TRBV9 combines with J gene TRBJ1-6, with D unclear. The CDR3 has 14 amino acids. V lost 0 bases, J lost 6 bases, and 7 bases lay in between. Germline lookup yields CDR1 SGDLS and CDR2 YYNGEE. The CDR3 bases are TGTGCCAGCAGCGTAGCCGACATTAATTCACCCCTCCACTTT. This gives the protein CASSVADINSPLHF.

The genes are TRBV12-5 and TRBJ1-2; weak D call: TRBD1 (5 bases). CDR1 is LGHNT and CDR2 is FRNRAP in the germline V gene. This CDR3 has 14 amino acids. The V end lost 7 bases, the J end lost 3 bases, and 15 bases lay between the germline ends. This CDR3 is CASAAAGGYYGYTF. The CDR3 region has the DNA TGTGCTAGTGCGGCAGCCGGGGGTTACTATGGCTACACCTTC.

This chain uses TRBV10-3 with TRBJ2-1; TRBD2 matches at 9 bases. Germline CDR1 reads ENHRY; CDR2 reads SYGVKD. This CDR3 contains 14 residues. V shed 5 bases, J shed 8 bases, and the junction held 7 bases outside the gene matches. The CDR3 region has the DNA TGTGCCATCAGTAGCGGGGGGCTAGGGGATGAGCAGTTCTTC. It yields the protein CAISSGGLGDEQFF.

This CDR3 is CSVRTGGEGYTF. In DNA, the CDR3 is TGCAGCGTTAGGACAGGAGGTGAAGGCTACACCTTC. V gene TRBV29-1 combines with J gene TRBJ1-2, with 7 bases matching TRBD1. There are 12 residues in the CDR3. Germline V lookup: CDR1 SQVTM, CDR2 ANQGSEA. The V segment lost 5 bases and the J segment 8 bases; nucleotides outside the gene matches: 8.

The gene calls are TRBV19 and TRBJ1-1; TRBD1 is a possible D gene (5 bases). Trimming pared 3 bases from V and 0 bases from J, leaving 11 bases between. CDR1 LNHDA and CDR2 SQIVND come from the germline V gene (reference sequence). This CDR3 contains 15 residues. CDR3 residues: CASSMRGTMNTEAFF. The CDR3 bases are TGTGCCAGTAGTATGCGCGGGACCATGAACACTGAAGCTTTCTTT. The whole variable domain, filled in from reference TRBV19 and TRBJ1-1, reads DGGITQSPKYLFRKEGQNVTLSCEQNLNHDAMYWYRQDPGQGLRLIYYSQIVNDFQKGDIAEGYSVSREKKESFPLTVTSAQKNPTAFYLCASSMRGTMNTEAFFGQGTRLTVV.

This clone was seen at least ten times. The gene calls are TRBV23-1 and TRBJ1-6, with a weak D call TRBD1 (6 bases). TRBV23-1 is recorded as an ORF, its role being uncertain. Trimming took off 0 bases at V and 7 bases at J, with 13 bases between the two ends. The CDR3 contains 16 residues. The CDR3: CASSQSSSRGNSPLHF. The CDR3 DNA sequence: TGCGCCAGCAGTCAATCAAGTTCCAGGGGAAATTCACCCCTCCACTTT.

The gene calls are TRBV7-2 and TRBJ2-1; TRBD1 agrees at 8 bases. This CDR3 contains 16 residues. Trimming took 5 bases from V and 6 from J; bases not matched to a gene: 12. Germline CDR1 and CDR2: SGHTA and FQGNSA. In DNA, the CDR3 is TGTGCCAGCAGCCCCACCGGGACAGGAAGGGGCAATGAGCAGTTCTTC. It codes for CASSPTGTGRGNEQFF.

The genes are TRBV16 and TRBJ1-5, with 9 bases that match TRBD1. The CDR3 sequence is 20 residues long. Germline trimming cut 0 bases from V and 7 bases from J; bases unmatched to any gene: 19. Germline V gene sequence: CDR1 KGHSY, CDR2 FQNENV. CDR3 nucleotide sequence: TGTGCCAGCAGCCAATCAAAGGAATGGGGTCGGGGACAGGGTAACCAGCCCCAGCATTTT. This encodes CASSQSKEWGRGQGNQPQHF.

The V and J genes are TRBV5-5 and TRBJ2-5; no firm D call. Deletions cut 4 bases from V and 0 bases from J, with 10 bases between. Germline CDR1 reads SGHKS; CDR2 reads YYEKEE (reference sequence). The CDR3 sequence is 14 residues long. CDR3 nucleotide sequence: TGTGCCAGCAGCATCCGACGGGACCAAGAGACCCAGTACTTC. It yields the protein CASSIRRDQETQYF.

This rearrangement joins TRBV2 to TRBJ1-5; D is unclear. This CDR3 is 14 amino acids long. Germline CDR1 SNHLY, CDR2 FYNNEI. With 1 base removed from V and 4 bases from J, the gap between germline ends came to 8 bases. The CDR3 is CASSEVRENQPQHF. The CDR3 coding sequence is TGTGCCAGCAGTGAAGTGAGGGAAAATCAGCCCCAGCATTTT.

This chain's CDR3 is CASSWSGQPYNEQFF. DNA of the CDR3: TGCGCCAGCAGCTGGAGCGGACAGCCCTACAATGAGCAGTTCTTC. The rearrangement links TRBV5-1 to TRBJ2-1, with D maybe TRBD1 (6 bases). From germline, CDR1 is SGHRS and CDR2 YFSETQ. The CDR3 sequence is 15 residues long. V gave up 3 bases and J gave up 2 bases, with 12 bases separating them.

Regarding this clone: The same CDR3 arises from other DNA sequences in this sample as well. The chain employs TRBV9 and TRBJ1-2; a possible D gene is TRBD1 (6 bases). The CDR3 is made up of 12 amino acids. Germline lookup yields CDR1 SGDLS and CDR2 YYNGEE. Trimming removed 0 bases from V and 8 bases from J, with 8 bases in between. The CDR3, as DNA: TGTGCCAGCAGCGTAGTTGGGGGCGGCTACACCTTC. It codes for CASSVVGGGYTF.